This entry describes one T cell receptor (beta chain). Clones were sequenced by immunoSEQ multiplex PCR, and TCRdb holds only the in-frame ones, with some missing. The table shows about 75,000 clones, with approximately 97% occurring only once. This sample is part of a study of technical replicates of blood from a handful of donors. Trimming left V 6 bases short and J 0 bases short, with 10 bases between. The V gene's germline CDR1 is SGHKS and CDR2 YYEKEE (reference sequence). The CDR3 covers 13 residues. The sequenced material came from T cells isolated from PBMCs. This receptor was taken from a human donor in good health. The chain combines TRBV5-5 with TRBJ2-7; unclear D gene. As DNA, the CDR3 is TGTGCCAGCAACCTAGTCAGCTCCTACGAGCAGTACTTC. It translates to CASNLVSSYEQYF.